This T cell receptor (beta chain) was obtained from a study of early T cells in non-severe SARS-CoV-2 infection. CDR3 length equals 12 residues. Germline V gene sequence: CDR1 MNHEY, CDR2 SVGEGT. V shed 0 bases and J shed 4 bases, with 3 bases lying between them. TCRdb called the 5' RACE reads again in MiXCR, with one record for every CDR3 protein. This sample carries tens of thousands of distinct CDR3 sequences, less than 11% of them seen once, and the ten largest clones take under 6%. This chain links TRBV6-2 or TRBV6-3 with TRBJ1-2, with D unresolved. The sample consisted of whole blood. The TCR originated in an adult who was a healthcare worker with PCR-confirmed SARS-CoV-2 infection or an uninfected control (not recorded which). In DNA, the CDR3 is TGTGCCAGCAGTTACTCCATCTATGGCTACACCTTC. Its translation is CASSYSIYGYTF.